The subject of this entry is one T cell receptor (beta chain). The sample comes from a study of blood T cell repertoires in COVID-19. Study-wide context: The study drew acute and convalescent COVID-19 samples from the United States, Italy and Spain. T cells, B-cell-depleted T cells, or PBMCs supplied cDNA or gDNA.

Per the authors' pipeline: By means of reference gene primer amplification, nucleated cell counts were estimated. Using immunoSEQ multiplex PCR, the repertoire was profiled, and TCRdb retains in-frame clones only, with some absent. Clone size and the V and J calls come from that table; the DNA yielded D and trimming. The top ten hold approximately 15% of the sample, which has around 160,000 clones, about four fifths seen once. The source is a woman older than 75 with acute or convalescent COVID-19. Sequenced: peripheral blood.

CDR3 sequence: CASSQDGAGGPYTEQFF. The CDR3 region has the DNA TGCGCCAGCAGCCAAGATGGGGCGGGAGGGCCCTATACTGAGCAGTTCTTC. The rearrangement uses TRBV4-1 and TRBJ2-1, with 9 bases fitting TRBD2. Germline loops: CDR1 MGHRA, CDR2 YSYEKL. The V segment lost 0 bases and the J segment 9 bases; nucleotides outside the gene matches: 12. This CDR3 spans 17 amino acids.